The 5 T cell receptor beta chains in this list originate from one sample, sequenced in a study of T cell repertoires in cytomegalovirus infection (dated by TCRdb to between 2018 and 2021). This specimen's treatment or condition label, per the study, means: in vitro stimulation with specific CMV peptide epitopes to enrich CMV-specific T cells. Sequenced on an Illumina HiSeq 1500. The raw public data were reprocessed by TCRdb itself: fastp quality trimming at Q25, MiXCR clonotype calling, in-frame beta chains only. Rows with one shared CDR3 protein collapse into an entry with the most common genes and DNA. This sample comprises roughly 500,000 distinct CDR3 sequences, 30% to 40% of them detected only once. The ten most abundant clones make up roughly 17% of the sample. Their target antigens are unknown. The starting material was cultured PBMCs, obtained from culture after CMV antigen stimulation. These receptor sequences come from a human donor in good health (CMV status not recorded). Some clones in this sample may be carry-over from other donors' samples.

In its sample, this clonotype was seen a few times. The chain employs TRBV10-2 and TRBJ2-7, with a possible D match to TRBD2 (5 bases). The V gene's germline CDR1 is WSHSY and CDR2 SAAADI. Trimming stripped 7 bases from V and 2 bases from J, with 24 bases between. The CDR3 covers 17 residues. CDR3 region: CASTRWVETTTTYEQYV. The CDR3 bases are TGCGCCAGCACTCGATGGGTGGAGACTACAACTACCTACGAGCAGTACGTC.

The chain joins TRBV5-6 to TRBJ2-3, with D possibly matching TRBD1 (5 bases). The CDR3 runs to 13 residues. CDR1 and CDR2 from the germline V gene are SGHDT and YYEEEE. V was shortened by 5 bases and J by 2 bases, with 9 bases between the two germline ends. CDR3 amino acids: CASRGQTTDTQYF. Written as DNA, the CDR3 is TGTGCCAGCAGAGGACAAACCACAGATACGCAGTATTTT.

The chain uses TRBV30 and TRBJ1-1; maybe TRBD1 (6 bases). Germline V gene data show CDR1 as GTSNPN and CDR2 as SVGIG (reference sequence). The CDR3 contains 12 residues. Trimming took off 5 bases at V and 4 bases at J, with 11 bases between the two ends. The CDR3 DNA sequence: TGTGCCTGGCTTGGGGGCGGCACTGAAGCTTTCTTT. Translation gives CAWLGGGTEAFF.

J is TRBJ2-7 and V is TRBV6-6; D call uncertain. Between the trimmed V and J ends, which lost 5 bases and 5 bases, there was a span of 13 bases. Germline assignment: CDR1 MNHNY and CDR2 SVGAGI (reference sequence). The CDR3 is made up of 13 amino acids. The CDR3 reads CASSALSVHEQYV. The CDR3 DNA reads TGTGCCAGCAGTGCCCTCTCGGTGCACGAGCAGTACGTC.

The chain is built from TRBV29-1 and TRBJ2-2, with D perhaps assigned TRBD1 or TRBD2 (7 bases each). The CDR3 loop spans 14 amino acids. Per the germline V gene, CDR1 is SQVTM and CDR2 is ANQGSEA. Deletions cut 2 bases from V and 5 bases from J, with 12 bases between. CDR3 DNA sequence: TGCAGCGTTGAAAACAGGGGAGGGACCGGGGAGCTGTTTTTT. Translated, it gives CSVENRGGTGELFF.